One sample yielded the 22 T cell receptor beta chains listed below, sequenced in a study of tumor and adjacent non-tumor tissue in lung cancer. This sample's RNA came from whole unsorted tissue. Distant lung tissue was collected more than 3 cm away from the tumor edge. Three rounds of nested PCR, following a modified ARM-PCR protocol, produced the TCRbeta library. TCRdb re-derived calls from the multiplex PCR reads in MiXCR, one entry per CDR3 protein. Of some 100,000 distinct CDR3 sequences listed, roughly two thirds are singletons. The specimen sequenced was distant non-tumor lung tissue. Source of these receptors: a man aged 25 to 40 with non-small cell lung cancer.

As for this clonotype: Germline and junction disagree at one end, which may indicate a read error. The chain is built from TRBV6-2 or TRBV6-3 and TRBJ2-6, with 7 bases fitting TRBD2. This CDR3 region has 17 residues. Germline-derived CDR1 and CDR2 are MNHEY and SVGEGT. The DNA for the CDR3 is TGTGCCAGCAGTTACTCGACTGGCGGGGGTGGGGCCAACGTCCTGATTTTC. Translation: CASSYSTGGGGANVLIF.

This clonotype was seen many times. The rearrangement links TRBV20-1 to TRBJ2-3; possible D gene TRBD2, 5 bases. Germline CDR1 reads DFQATT; CDR2 reads SNEGSKA (reference sequence). There are 15 residues in the CDR3. Trimming stripped 0 bases from V and 8 bases from J, with 18 bases between. The CDR3 DNA reads as TGCAGTGCTAGAGAGAGGAGGACCAGTTACGGTACGCAGTATTTT. Its protein product is CSARERRTSYGTQYF.

This clonotype came up a few times. The chain is built from TRBV11-2 and TRBJ2-5, with unresolved D. From germline, CDR1 is SGHAT and CDR2 FQNNGV. The CDR3 covers 12 residues. Trimming left V 9 bases short and J 5 bases short, with 13 bases between. The CDR3 loop is CASRHRVETQYF. DNA for the CDR3: TGTGCCAGTAGACATAGGGTCGAGACCCAGTACTTC.

Concerning this clonotype itself: A much larger clonotype is one base distant, so this may be a read error. The final CDR3 position lacks the conserved phenylalanine or tryptophan, pointing to a likely read error. The chain recombines TRBV5-4 with TRBJ2-5; D is unresolved. Germline-derived CDR1 and CDR2 are SGHNT and YYREEE (reference sequence). The germline V and J ends were trimmed by 0 bases and 9 bases, with 15 bases remaining between them. The CDR3 totals 14 residues. The CDR3: CASSLDYGAAAQYL. CDR3 sequence (DNA): TGTGCCAGCAGCTTGGATTACGGAGCTGCGGCCCAGTACTTA.

Details on this clonotype: One end of the junction is discordant with germline, which a read error may explain. The chain couples TRBV29-1 to TRBJ2-7; 8 bases match TRBD1. Germline CDR1 and CDR2: SQVTM and ANQGSEA. This CDR3 spans 14 amino acids. In DNA, the CDR3 is TGTAACGTTCATGAAGGGACAGGATACTACGAGCAGTACTTC. This gives the protein CNVHEGTGYYEQYF.

This rearrangement joins TRBV11-2 to TRBJ2-1; the match to TRBD2 covers 11 bases. J gave up 8 bases and V 5 bases, and 11 bases lay outside the gene matches. CDR1 and CDR2 from the germline V gene are SGHAT and FQNNGV. This CDR3 has 16 residues. CDR3 nucleotide sequence: TGTGCCAGCAGCCCCGGGACTAGCGGAGTTTACGATGAGCAGTTCTTC. Translated, it gives CASSPGTSGVYDEQFF.

Of note for this clonotype: Germline and junction disagree at one end, which may indicate a read error. This sequence joins TRBV20-1 and TRBJ2-3, with D maybe TRBD1 (6 bases). The CDR3 runs to 15 residues. Germline assignment: CDR1 DFQATT and CDR2 SNEGSKA (reference sequence). CDR3 sequence: CSTNMRGKGTDAQYF. The CDR3, as DNA: TGCAGTACTAACATGAGGGGGAAGGGTACAGATGCGCAGTATTTT.

Concerning this clonotype itself: The junction departs from the called germline gene at one end, perhaps through a read error. V is TRBV11-2 and J is TRBJ2-7, with a tentative D call TRBD2 (6 bases). Per the germline V gene, CDR1 is SGHAT and CDR2 is FQNNGV. The length of the CDR3 is 13 residues. CDR3 sequence: CTSSLGLPNEQYF. Written as DNA, the CDR3 is TGTACCAGCAGCCTAGGACTACCCAATGAGCAGTACTTC.

As to this clonotype: No conserved phenylalanine or tryptophan ends this CDR3, so it is likely a read error. J is TRBJ2-5 and V is TRBV12-3 or TRBV12-4; TRBD2 matches at 10 bases. The CDR3 length is 16 residues. Unmatched junction bases numbered 11, after V lost 6 bases and J lost 4 bases. CDR3 sequence reads: CASSEPWTSGRETQYL. CDR3 nucleotides: TGTGCCAGCAGCGAACCCTGGACTAGCGGCCGAGAGACCCAGTACTTG.

This clonotype was observed many times. A junction boundary mismatches the germline segment, possibly from a read error. The chain recombines TRBV29-1 with TRBJ2-1, with 8 bases identical to TRBD1. The CDR3 spans 13 residues. CDR1 is SQVTM, CDR2 ANQGSEA, per germline. Written as DNA, the CDR3 is TGCAGCTTTGACGGACAGGGCAACAATGAGCAGTTCTTC. It translates to CSFDGQGNNEQFF.

As to this clonotype: Just one base apart from a much larger clone, this may be a read error. V usage is TRBV20-1 and J usage is TRBJ1-1; tentative D call: TRBD1 (6 bases). Germline-derived CDR1 and CDR2 are DFQATT and SNEGSKA (reference sequence). This CDR3 contains 14 residues. The CDR3 loop reads CRARGLGGGTEAFF. The CDR3 bases are TGCAGAGCTAGAGGCCTAGGGGGGGGCACTGAAGCTTTCTTT.

This clonotype was observed a handful of times. The chain uses TRBV7-9 and TRBJ2-3; D is ambiguous. Germline CDR1 is SEHNR and CDR2 is FQNEAQ (reference sequence). V was shortened by 1 base and J by 0 bases, with 8 bases between the two germline ends. The CDR3 covers 15 residues. The CDR3 DNA reads as TGTGCCAGCAGCTTAGTTCTGCAGAGCACAGATACGCAGTATTTT. This codes for CASSLVLQSTDTQYF.

This clonotype has only a few counts. Given the absence of the conserved phenylalanine or tryptophan at the CDR3 end, a read error is likely. The chain joins TRBV12-3 or TRBV12-4 to TRBJ1-2; D possibly corresponds to TRBD1 (5 bases). V lost 6 bases and J 8 bases, leaving 10 bases between the germline ends. The CDR3 has 11 residues. CDR3 nucleotide sequence: TGTGCCAGCAGCCAGGGAACAGGCTACACCTTA. Its translation: CASSQGTGYTL.

The chain links TRBV11-3 to TRBJ1-1, with D perhaps matching TRBD1 (5 bases). Germline V CDR1 and CDR2: SGHNT, YENEEA. The CDR3 contains 14 residues. V was shortened by 10 bases and J by 5 bases, with 20 bases between the two germline ends. As DNA, the CDR3 is TGTGCCACTAGCTTAGGGGTGGGAGATACTGAAGCTTTCTTT. Residues: CATSLGVGDTEAFF.

This clonotype was picked up many times. This chain uses TRBV4-2 with TRBJ2-3, with D tentatively TRBD2 (6 bases). The CDR3 has 14 residues. Germline values: CDR1 LGHNA, CDR2 YNFKEQ. Trimming removed 1 base from V and 6 bases from J, with 11 bases in between. The CDR3 spells CASSQGAAGDTQYF. CDR3 bases: TGTGCCAGCAGCCAAGGAGCGGCGGGGGATACGCAGTATTTT.

This clonotype has just a few counts. V usage is TRBV20-1 and J usage is TRBJ2-7, with D perhaps matching TRBD2 (6 bases). This CDR3 has 13 amino acids. The germline gives CDR1 DFQATT, CDR2 SNEGSKA (reference sequence). The V gene lost 3 bases and the J gene lost 2 bases, with 11 bases spanning the gap. The CDR3 nucleotides are TGCAGTGCTAGCCAAGGCGGGGCCTACGAGCAGTACTTC. Protein sequence: CSASQGGAYEQYF.

This clonotype appeared many times. V is TRBV5-5 and J is TRBJ1-1; maybe TRBD1 (5 bases). Trimming shortened V by 3 bases and J by 5 bases, and 11 bases separated the two germline ends. Germline loops: CDR1 SGHKS, CDR2 YYEKEE (reference sequence). This CDR3 comprises 13 residues. The CDR3 spells CASSWGGGTEAFF. The CDR3 coding sequence is TGTGCCAGCAGCTGGGGCGGGGGTACTGAAGCTTTCTTT.

A note on this clonotype: A single base separates this from a much larger clone, so it may be a read error. This chain connects TRBV6-5 to TRBJ2-7; 7 bases map to TRBD1. This CDR3 comprises 14 residues. Germline V lookup: CDR1 MNHEY, CDR2 SVGAGI. The V gene end was trimmed by 5 bases and the J gene end by 3 bases; junction bases not matched to a gene: 7. The CDR3 bases are TGTGCCAGCAGTAGACAGGGTATCTTCTACGAGCAGTACTTC. This encodes CASSRQGIFYEQYF.

This clonotype was observed a few times. As DNA, the CDR3 is TGCAGCGTTGCTCTCGAGATCACAGATACGCAGTATTTT. This translates into CSVALEITDTQYF. This chain uses TRBV29-1 with TRBJ2-3; unclear D gene. The CDR3 is 13 amino acids. The germline V gene encodes CDR1 SQVTM and CDR2 ANQGSEA. The germline V and J ends were trimmed by 4 bases and 2 bases, with 10 bases remaining between them.

Regarding this clonotype: A read error may be the cause here, since a much bigger clone is one base away. CDR3 nucleotides: TGTGCCAGCAGTGAAGCGATTGGCGCTCTGAACACTGAAGCTTCCTTT. The encoded protein is CASSEAIGALNTEASF. The chain combines TRBV6-1 with TRBJ1-1, with D unclear. The CDR3 consists of 16 residues. Germline V gene sequence: CDR1 MNHNS, CDR2 SASEGT.

This chain links TRBV4-1 with TRBJ2-1, with D perhaps TRBD2 (6 bases). V dropped 10 bases and J dropped 5 bases, with 24 bases sitting between them. The CDR3 sequence is 16 residues long. Germline V gene lookup returns CDR1 MGHRA and CDR2 YSYEKL. CDR3 sequence: CANSQDLGGIDNEQFF. For the CDR3, the DNA is TGCGCCAACAGTCAAGATTTGGGGGGTATCGACAATGAGCAGTTCTTC.

The table lists this clonotype with a count of one. This likely comes from a read error, as the CDR3 has no conserved phenylalanine or tryptophan at its end. CDR3 nucleotide sequence: TGTGCCAGCAGAAGACAGGGGCCCTACGAGCAGTACTTG. Translation gives CASRRQGPYEQYL. The chain carries TRBV6-5 and TRBJ2-7; TRBD1 aligns across 8 bases. V gave up 6 bases and J gave up 2 bases; unmatched junction bases: 3. Germline V gene data show CDR1 as MNHEY and CDR2 as SVGAGI. This CDR3 spans 13 amino acids.